This T cell receptor beta chain was sequenced in a study of T cells after yellow fever vaccination. Comments on this clonotype: Its antigen is unidentified.

General observations from the study: FACS-sorted repertoires might harbor abundant contaminating clonotypes from the bulk population.

Each CDR3 protein is one row after TCRdb ran MiXCR on the 5' RACE reads. This repertoire shows fewer than 450,000 distinct CDR3 sequences, 7% to 10% found once; its top ten account for approximately 15%. CDR3 length: 13 residues. The V end was cut by 4 bases, the J end by 6 bases, with 12 bases between. Germline values: CDR1 MNHEY, CDR2 SVGAGI. This specimen consisted of PBMCs, obtained approximately 47 days after the first yellow fever vaccination. This sequence joins TRBV6-5 and TRBJ1-1; D call uncertain. The TCR sequence derives from a man between 18 and 35 years old who received the YFV17D yellow fever vaccine. The CDR3 DNA sequence: TGTGCCAGCAGTTTCCATGACGGGGCTGAAGCTTTCTTT. This encodes CASSFHDGAEAFF.